This T cell receptor beta chain emerged from a study of beta chain features in type 1 diabetes. The wider study: No age, gender or cell yield differences were seen between patients and healthy donors.

Expressed TCRB transcripts were sequenced because the isolated RNA had all been reverse transcribed beforehand. Generated by immunoSEQ multiplex PCR, the TCRdb table keeps only in-frame clones and is missing some. The sample holds around 300,000 clones, roughly 8% seen once. Germline V gene sequence: CDR1 LNHDA, CDR2 SQIVND (reference sequence). The CDR3 sequence is 13 residues long. Trimming pared 11 bases from V and 0 bases from J, leaving 13 bases between. The chain couples TRBV19 to TRBJ1-1; D remains unclear. This clonotype originated in a woman aged 18-29 years in good health. Specimen: central memory CD4+ T cells from blood. The CDR3 sequence: CARPGRVNTEAFF. The CDR3 DNA reads as TGTGCCCGCCCAGGTAGGGTGAACACTGAAGCTTTCTTT.